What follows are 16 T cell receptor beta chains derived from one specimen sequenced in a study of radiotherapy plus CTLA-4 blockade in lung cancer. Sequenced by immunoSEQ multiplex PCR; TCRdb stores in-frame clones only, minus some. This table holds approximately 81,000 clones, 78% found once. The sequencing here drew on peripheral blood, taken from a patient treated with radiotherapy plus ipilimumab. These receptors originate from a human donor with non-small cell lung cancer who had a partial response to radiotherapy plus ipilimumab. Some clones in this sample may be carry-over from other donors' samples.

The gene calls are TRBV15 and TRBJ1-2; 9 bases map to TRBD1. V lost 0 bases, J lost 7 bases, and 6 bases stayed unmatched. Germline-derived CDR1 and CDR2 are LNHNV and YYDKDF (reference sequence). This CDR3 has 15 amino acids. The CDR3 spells CATSRDRQGEGGYTF. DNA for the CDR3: TGTGCCACCAGCAGAGATCGACAGGGGGAAGGTGGCTACACCTTC.

The CDR3 DNA follows: TGTGCCAGCAGTTTCGGCGGGACGAGTGGGAATGAGCAGTTCTTC. This gives the protein CASSFGGTSGNEQFF. The chain combines TRBV7-2 with TRBJ2-1; D is perhaps TRBD2 (6 bases). The CDR3 is 15 amino acids. Germline assignment: CDR1 SGHTA and CDR2 FQGNSA. Trimming took off 6 bases at V and 7 bases at J, with 19 bases between the two ends.

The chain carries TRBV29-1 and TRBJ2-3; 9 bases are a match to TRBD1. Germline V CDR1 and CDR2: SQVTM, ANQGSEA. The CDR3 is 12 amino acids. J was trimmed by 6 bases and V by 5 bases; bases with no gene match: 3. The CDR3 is CSVLTGGDTQYF. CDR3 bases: TGCAGCGTTTTAACAGGGGGCGATACGCAGTATTTT.

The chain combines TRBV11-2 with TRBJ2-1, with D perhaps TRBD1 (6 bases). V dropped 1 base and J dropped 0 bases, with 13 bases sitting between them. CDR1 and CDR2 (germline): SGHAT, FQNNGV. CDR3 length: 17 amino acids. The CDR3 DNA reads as TGTGCCAGCAGCTTAGCAATGGACAGCATCTCCTACAATGAGCAGTTCTTC. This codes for CASSLAMDSISYNEQFF.

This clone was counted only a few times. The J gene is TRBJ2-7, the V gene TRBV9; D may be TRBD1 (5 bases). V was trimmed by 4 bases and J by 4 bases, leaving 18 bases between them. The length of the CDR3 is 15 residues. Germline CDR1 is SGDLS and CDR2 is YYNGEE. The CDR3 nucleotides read TGTGCCAGCAGCCGTAGTCCCAGGGTTGGGTACGAGCAGTACTTC. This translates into CASSRSPRVGYEQYF.

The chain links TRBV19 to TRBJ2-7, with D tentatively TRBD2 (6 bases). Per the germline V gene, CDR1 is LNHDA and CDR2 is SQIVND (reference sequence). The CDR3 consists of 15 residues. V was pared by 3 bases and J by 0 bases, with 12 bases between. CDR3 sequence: CASSIGMGGSYEQYF. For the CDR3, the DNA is TGTGCCAGTAGTATCGGTATGGGGGGCTCCTACGAGCAGTACTTC.

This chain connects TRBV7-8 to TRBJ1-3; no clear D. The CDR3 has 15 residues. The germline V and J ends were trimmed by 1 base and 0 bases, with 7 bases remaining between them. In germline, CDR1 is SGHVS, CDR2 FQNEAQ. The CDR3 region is CASSLDANSGNTIYF. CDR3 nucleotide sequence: TGTGCCAGCAGCTTAGACGCGAACTCTGGAAACACCATATATTTT.

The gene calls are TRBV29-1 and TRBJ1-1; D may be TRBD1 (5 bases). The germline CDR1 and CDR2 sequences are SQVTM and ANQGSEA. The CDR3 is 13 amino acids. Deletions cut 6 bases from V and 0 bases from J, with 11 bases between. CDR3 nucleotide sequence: TGCAGCGTCAAAGACAGATTGAACACTGAAGCTTTCTTT. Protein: CSVKDRLNTEAFF.

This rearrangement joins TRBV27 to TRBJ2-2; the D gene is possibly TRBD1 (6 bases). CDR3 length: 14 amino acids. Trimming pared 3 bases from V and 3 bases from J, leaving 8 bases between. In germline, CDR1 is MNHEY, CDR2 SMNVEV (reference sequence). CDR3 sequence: CASSFYRDTGELFF. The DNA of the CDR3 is TGTGCCAGCAGTTTCTACAGGGACACCGGGGAGCTGTTTTTT.

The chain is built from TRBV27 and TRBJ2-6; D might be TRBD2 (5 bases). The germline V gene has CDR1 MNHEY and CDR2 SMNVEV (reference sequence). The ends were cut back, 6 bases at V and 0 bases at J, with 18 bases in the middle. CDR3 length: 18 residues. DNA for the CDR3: TGTGCCAGCAGGGCCGCTGCGGGTAGGTTCTCTGGGGCCAACGTCCTGACTTTC. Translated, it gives CASRAAAGRFSGANVLTF.

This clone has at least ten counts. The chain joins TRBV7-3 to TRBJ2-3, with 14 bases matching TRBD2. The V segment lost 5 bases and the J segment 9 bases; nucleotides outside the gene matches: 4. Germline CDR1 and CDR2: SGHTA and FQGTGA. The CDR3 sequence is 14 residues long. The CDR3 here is CASSRRTSGGTQYF. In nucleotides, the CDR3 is TGTGCCAGCAGCCGACGGACTAGCGGGGGGACGCAGTATTTT.

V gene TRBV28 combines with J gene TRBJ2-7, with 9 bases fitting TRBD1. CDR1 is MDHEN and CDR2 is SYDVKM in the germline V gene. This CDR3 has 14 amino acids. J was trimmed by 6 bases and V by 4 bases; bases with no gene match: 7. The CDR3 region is CASSSGQGGSEQYF. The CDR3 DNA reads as TGTGCCAGCAGTTCGGGACAGGGCGGCAGCGAGCAGTACTTC.

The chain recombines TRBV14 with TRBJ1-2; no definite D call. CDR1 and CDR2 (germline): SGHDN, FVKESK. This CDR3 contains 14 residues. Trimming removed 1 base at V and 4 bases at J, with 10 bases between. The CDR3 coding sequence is TGTGCCAGCAGCCAAGGATCCCGGTTCTATGGCTACACCTTC. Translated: CASSQGSRFYGYTF.

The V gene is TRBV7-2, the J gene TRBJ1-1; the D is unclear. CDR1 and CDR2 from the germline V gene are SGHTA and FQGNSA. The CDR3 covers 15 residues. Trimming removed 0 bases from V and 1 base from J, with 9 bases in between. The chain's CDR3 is CASSLAGRRNTEAFF. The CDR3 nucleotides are TGTGCCAGCAGCTTAGCTGGCAGGCGGAACACTGAAGCTTTCTTT.

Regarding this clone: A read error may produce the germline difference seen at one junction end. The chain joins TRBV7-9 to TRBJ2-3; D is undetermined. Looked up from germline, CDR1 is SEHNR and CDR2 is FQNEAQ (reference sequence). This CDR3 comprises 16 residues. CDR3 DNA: TGTGCCAGCACCTTAACCGAGGTTTCTAGCACAGATACGCAGTATTTT. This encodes CASTLTEVSSTDTQYF.

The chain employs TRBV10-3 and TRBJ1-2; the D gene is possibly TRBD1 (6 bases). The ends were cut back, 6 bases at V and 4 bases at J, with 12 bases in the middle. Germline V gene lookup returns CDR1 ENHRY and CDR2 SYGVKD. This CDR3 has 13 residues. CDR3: CAISPGDAYGYTF. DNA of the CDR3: TGTGCCATCAGCCCAGGGGATGCCTATGGCTACACCTTC.